This T cell receptor beta chain was observed in a study of shared T cell receptors in the human thymus (dated by TCRdb to the early 2020s). Regarding the research as a whole: The study examined how self-reactive, shared T-cell receptor alpha chains are generated in the human thymus.

Trimming costs V 5 bases and J 9 bases, and their ends lie 20 bases apart. The CDR3 runs 15 amino acids, cysteine and phenylalanine included. Just the 45-base CDR3 DNA is kept, in frame starting at base 1. The CDR1 and CDR2 encoded by the germline V gene are MDHEN and SYDVKM. Receptors were amplified or captured by the immunoSEQ multiplex PCR assay. TCRdb obtained this table from immuneACCESS and retained in-frame rearrangements with V and J assigned. These tables miss some clones; where compared with another copy, unresolved V genes account for less than half of the shortfall, and the remainder is unexplained. The sample profile shows roughly 550,000 clones; 75% to 85% of them were found once. The ten largest make up about 0.014% of the sample. On this clone: Its antigen is unknown. Base qualities are missing; no much larger clone stands one base away.

This sample was shared with a second study, whose subject was human thymus T cells. As noted in the second study: Immunologically healthy infants undergoing open corrective cardiac surgery for congenital heart defects in Finland were used as donors. Thymus tissue was collected as surgical resects that were removed during corrective cardiac surgery. Biased V and J gene segment usage appeared to be present in both thymic and peripheral blood repertoires. The related research reported highly overlapping thymic TCR repertoires among unrelated individuals. TCR alpha and beta repertoires from under 10 infant thymus samples and four related peripheral blood samples were characterized in the study. Donor ages ranging from about 6 to 244 days were recorded, and 5 or 6 male and a couple of female infants were included in the cohort. Thymocytes were freed from the tissue by mechanical means and kept at -70 degrees C as pellets of roughly 9-34 million cells. Genomic DNA was extracted from frozen cell pellets with a QIAsymphony instrument. The immunoSEQ multiplex PCR assay was used to amplify the TCRB and TCRAD loci from a standardized amount of quality-controlled genomic DNA. The amplicons spanned the V(D)J region and were long enough to cover the CDR3 and allow V and J genes to be identified. The amplicons were sequenced on an Illumina platform via the commercial immunoSEQ service. Corrections for primer bias and sequencing errors followed previously described methods, while TCRAD and TCRB definitions were based on the IMGT database. Repertoires were analysed with immunoSEQ Analyzer 3.0 and VDJTools, covering basic statistics, V/J segment usage, diversity estimates, rarefaction and pairwise overlap. To estimate diversity, the Chao1, ChaoE, Efron-Thisted, Shannon and inverse Simpson indices were applied, and diversity was also estimated on datasets down-sampled to the smallest sample. For repertoire overlap, CDR3 nucleotide sequence, V gene and J gene had to match strictly, and clustering was done by Jaccard-based multidimensional scaling. On average, thymus samples gave roughly 800,000 unique TCRB clonotypes, whereas blood samples gave 75,000 to 95,000.

The specimen sequenced was thymocytes. The clonotype originates from a boy younger than two with a congenital heart defect. Donor details come from another sample of the same person, matched by shared clones. Recombination connected TRBV28 to TRBJ2-1; the D segment cannot be called with confidence. The CDR3 is CASSPQALKSREQFF. The DNA is as follows: TGTGCCAGCAGTCCCCAGGCACTGAAATCCCGTGAGCAGTTCTTC.